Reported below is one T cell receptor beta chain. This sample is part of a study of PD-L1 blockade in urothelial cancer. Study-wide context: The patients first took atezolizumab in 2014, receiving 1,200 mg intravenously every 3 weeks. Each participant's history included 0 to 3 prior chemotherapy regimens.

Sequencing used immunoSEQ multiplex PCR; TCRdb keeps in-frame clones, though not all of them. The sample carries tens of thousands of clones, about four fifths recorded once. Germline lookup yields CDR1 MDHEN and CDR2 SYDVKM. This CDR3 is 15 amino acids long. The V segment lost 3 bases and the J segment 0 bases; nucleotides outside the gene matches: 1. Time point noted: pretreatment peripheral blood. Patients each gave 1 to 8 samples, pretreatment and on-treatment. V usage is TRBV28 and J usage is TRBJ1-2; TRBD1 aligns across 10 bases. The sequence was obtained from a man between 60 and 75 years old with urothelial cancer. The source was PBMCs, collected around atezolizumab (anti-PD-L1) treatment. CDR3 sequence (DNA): TGTGCCAGCAGTTTGGGGACAGGGGCTAACTATGGCTACACCTTC. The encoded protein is CASSLGTGANYGYTF.